This T cell receptor (beta chain) was documented in a study of blood T cells in healthy people across ages. Whole-study findings and limits: Leaving the PBMCs unsorted stopped any conclusive comparison of naive versus antigen-experienced cells.

A second PCR, run for roughly 7 to 12 cycles, used a sample-barcoded 5' primer plus a J-beta primer mix. TCRdb itself ran the 5' RACE reads through MiXCR, one entry per CDR3 protein. The repertoire holds about 970,000 distinct CDR3 sequences, with roughly half as singletons. The CDR3 extends over 14 amino acids. Germline V gives CDR1 LGHDT, CDR2 YNNKEL (reference sequence). V was cut by 1 base and J by 3 bases, with 7 bases left in between. About this clonotype itself: Its target is not known.

This TCR was recovered from a woman aged 60-75 years in good health. Sequences were obtained from blood. This sequence joins TRBV3-1 and TRBJ2-1; D not resolved. CDR3 loop: CASSQVDNYNEQFF. The CDR3 DNA follows: TGTGCCAGCAGCCAAGTGGATAACTACAATGAGCAGTTCTTC.